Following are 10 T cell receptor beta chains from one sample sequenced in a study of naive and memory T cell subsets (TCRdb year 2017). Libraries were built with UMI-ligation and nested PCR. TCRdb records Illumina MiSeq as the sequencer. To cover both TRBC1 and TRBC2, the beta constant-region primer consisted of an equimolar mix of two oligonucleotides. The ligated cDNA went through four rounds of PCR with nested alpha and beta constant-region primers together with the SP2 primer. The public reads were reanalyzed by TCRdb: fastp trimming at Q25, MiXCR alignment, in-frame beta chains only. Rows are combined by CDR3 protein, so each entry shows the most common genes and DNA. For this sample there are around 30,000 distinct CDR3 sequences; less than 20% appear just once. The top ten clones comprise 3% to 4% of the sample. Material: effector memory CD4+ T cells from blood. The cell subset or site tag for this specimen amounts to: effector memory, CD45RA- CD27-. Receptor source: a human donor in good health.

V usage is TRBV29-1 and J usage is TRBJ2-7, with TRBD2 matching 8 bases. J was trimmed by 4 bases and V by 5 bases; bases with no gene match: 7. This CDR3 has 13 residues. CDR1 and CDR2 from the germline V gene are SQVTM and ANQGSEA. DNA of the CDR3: TGCAGCGTTTCAGCGGGAGTGAGGTACGAGCAGTACTTC. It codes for CSVSAGVRYEQYF.

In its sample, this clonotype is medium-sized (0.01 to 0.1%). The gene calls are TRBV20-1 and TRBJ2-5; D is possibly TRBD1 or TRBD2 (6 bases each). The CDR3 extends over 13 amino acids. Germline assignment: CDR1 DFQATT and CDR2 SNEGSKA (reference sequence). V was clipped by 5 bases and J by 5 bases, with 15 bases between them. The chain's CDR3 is CSAQRGAGETQYF. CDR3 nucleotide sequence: TGCAGTGCTCAAAGGGGGGCCGGGGAGACCCAGTACTTC.

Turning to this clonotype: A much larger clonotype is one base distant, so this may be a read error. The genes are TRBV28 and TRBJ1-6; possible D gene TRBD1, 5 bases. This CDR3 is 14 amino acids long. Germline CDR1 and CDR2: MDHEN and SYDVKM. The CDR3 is CASGFRTYNSPLHF. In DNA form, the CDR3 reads TGTGCCAGCGGTTTTCGGACATATAATTCACCCCTCCACTTT.

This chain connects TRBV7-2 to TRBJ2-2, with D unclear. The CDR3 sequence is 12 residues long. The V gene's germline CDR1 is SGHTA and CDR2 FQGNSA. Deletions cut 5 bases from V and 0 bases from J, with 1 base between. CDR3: CASSPNTGELFF. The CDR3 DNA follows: TGTGCCAGCAGCCCGAACACCGGGGAGCTGTTTTTT. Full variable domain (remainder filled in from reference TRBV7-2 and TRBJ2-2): GAGVSQSPSNKVTEKGKDVELRCDPISGHTALYWYRQSLGQGLEFLIYFQGNSAPDKSGLPSDRFSAERTGGSVSTLTIQRTQQEDSAVYLCASSPNTGELFFGEGSRLTVL.

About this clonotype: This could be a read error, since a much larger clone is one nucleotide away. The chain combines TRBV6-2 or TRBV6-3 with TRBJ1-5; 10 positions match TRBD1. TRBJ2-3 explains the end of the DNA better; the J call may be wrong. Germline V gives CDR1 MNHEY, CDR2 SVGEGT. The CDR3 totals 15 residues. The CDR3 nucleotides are TGTGCCAGCAGTGACAGGGGGCTGAGCAATCAGCCCCAGTATTTT. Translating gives CASSDRGLSNQPQYF.

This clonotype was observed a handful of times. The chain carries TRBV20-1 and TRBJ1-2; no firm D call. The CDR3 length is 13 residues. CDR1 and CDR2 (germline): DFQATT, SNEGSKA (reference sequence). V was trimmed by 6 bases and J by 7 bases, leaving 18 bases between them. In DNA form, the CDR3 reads TGCAGTGCCCCTGACGGTCTACCGGCTGGCTACACCTTC. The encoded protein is CSAPDGLPAGYTF.

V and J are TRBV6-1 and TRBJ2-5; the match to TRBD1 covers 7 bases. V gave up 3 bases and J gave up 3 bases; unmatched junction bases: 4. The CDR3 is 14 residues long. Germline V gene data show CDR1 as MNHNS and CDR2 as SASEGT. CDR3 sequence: CASSDDRVEETQYF. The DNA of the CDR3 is TGTGCCAGCAGTGACGACAGGGTGGAAGAGACCCAGTACTTC.

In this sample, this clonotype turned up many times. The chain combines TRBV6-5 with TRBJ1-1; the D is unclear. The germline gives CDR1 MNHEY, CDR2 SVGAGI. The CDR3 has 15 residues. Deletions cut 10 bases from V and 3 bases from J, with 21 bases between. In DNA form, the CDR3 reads TGTGCCACTTTTCCGCAAACGGAAGGCCACACTGAAGCTTTCTTT. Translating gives CATFPQTEGHTEAFF.

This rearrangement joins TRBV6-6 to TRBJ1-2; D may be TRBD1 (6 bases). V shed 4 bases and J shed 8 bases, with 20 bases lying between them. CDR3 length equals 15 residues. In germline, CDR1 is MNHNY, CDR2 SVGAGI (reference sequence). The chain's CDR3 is CASSFTGTLNGGYTF. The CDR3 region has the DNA TGTGCCAGCAGTTTTACCGGGACACTAAACGGGGGCTACACCTTC.

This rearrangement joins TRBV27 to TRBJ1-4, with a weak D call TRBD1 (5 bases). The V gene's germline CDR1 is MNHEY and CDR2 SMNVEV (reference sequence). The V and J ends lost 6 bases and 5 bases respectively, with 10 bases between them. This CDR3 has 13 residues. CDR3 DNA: TGTGCCAGCAGGCGGGCAGGGAATGAAAAACTGTTTTTT. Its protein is CASRRAGNEKLFF.